This T cell receptor beta chain appears in the sequencing data of a study of blood T cell repertoires in COVID-19. About the research overall: In each case, the material was cDNA or gDNA derived from T cells, B-cell-depleted T cells, or PBMCs.

The data were produced by immunoSEQ multiplex PCR, yet TCRdb's version contains in-frame clones alone and is incomplete. Among approximately 120,000 clones listed, about 79% were seen once. Germline V gene lookup returns CDR1 MDHEN and CDR2 SYDVKM. The V end lost 3 bases, the J end lost 4 bases, and 6 bases lay between the germline ends. The CDR3 contains 12 residues. Sequenced sample: peripheral blood. This chain connects TRBV28 to TRBJ1-1, with a tentative D call TRBD1 (5 bases). The TCR comes from an elderly woman with active or convalescent COVID-19. CDR3 amino acids: CASSLQGTEAFF. The CDR3 region has the DNA TGTGCCAGCAGTTTGCAGGGCACTGAAGCTTTCTTT.